Following are 4 T cell receptor beta chains from one sample sequenced in a study of T cell responses to AZD1222 COVID-19 vaccine. Produced via immunoSEQ multiplex PCR; TCRdb's table is partial and in-frame only. The data show tens of thousands of clones, with 90% seen just once and about a third held by the top ten. Sequences were derived from peripheral blood, sampled 28 days after the second AZD1222 dose. The receptors originated from an adult who received the AZD1222 COVID-19 vaccine.

This clone came up a few times. The chain employs TRBV6-1 and TRBJ1-1; D is unclear. CDR3 length: 14 amino acids. The V end lost 1 base, the J end lost 3 bases, and 9 bases lay between the germline ends. In germline, CDR1 is MNHNS, CDR2 SASEGT. CDR3 amino acids: CASSEGVFYTEAFF. In DNA form, the CDR3 reads TGTGCCAGCAGTGAAGGCGTGTTTTACACTGAAGCTTTCTTT.

The rearrangement joins TRBV7-8 to TRBJ1-4, with 7 bases aligning to TRBD1. Germline values: CDR1 SGHVS, CDR2 FQNEAQ. The CDR3 covers 14 residues. The J segment lost 4 bases and the V segment lost 4 bases, leaving 3 bases of the junction unmatched. CDR3 loop: CASSYGTVNEKLFF. DNA of the CDR3: TGTGCCAGCAGCTACGGGACAGTTAATGAAAAACTGTTTTTT.

The rearrangement uses TRBV14 and TRBJ2-2; TRBD2 is a possible D gene (7 bases). Germline V gene lookup returns CDR1 SGHDN and CDR2 FVKESK. CDR3 size: 19 residues. V was cut by 2 bases and J by 2 bases, with 21 bases left in between. For the CDR3, the DNA is TGTGCCAGCAGCCAAACCCGGGGGGCCCGCCAATTTAACACCGGGGAGCTGTTTTTT. Its translation is CASSQTRGARQFNTGELFF.

This chain uses TRBV12-3 or TRBV12-4 with TRBJ2-7; D call uncertain. This CDR3 is built from 13 residues. V lost 2 bases, J lost 4 bases, and 9 bases lay in between. CDR3 amino acids: CASSLYGVYEQYF. As DNA, the CDR3 is TGTGCCAGCAGTTTATATGGGGTGTACGAGCAGTACTTC.